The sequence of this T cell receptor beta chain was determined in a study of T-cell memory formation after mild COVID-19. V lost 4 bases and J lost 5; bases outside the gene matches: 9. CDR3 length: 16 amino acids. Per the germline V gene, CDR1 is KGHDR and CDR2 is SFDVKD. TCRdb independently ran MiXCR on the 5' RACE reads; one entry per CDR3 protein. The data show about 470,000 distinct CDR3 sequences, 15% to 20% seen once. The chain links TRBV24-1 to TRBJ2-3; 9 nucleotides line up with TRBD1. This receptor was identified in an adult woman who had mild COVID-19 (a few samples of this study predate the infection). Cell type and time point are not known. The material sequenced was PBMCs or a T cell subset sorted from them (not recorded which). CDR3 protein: CATSEVQGARRDTQYF. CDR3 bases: TGTGCCACCAGTGAAGTACAGGGGGCGCGCAGAGATACGCAGTATTTT.